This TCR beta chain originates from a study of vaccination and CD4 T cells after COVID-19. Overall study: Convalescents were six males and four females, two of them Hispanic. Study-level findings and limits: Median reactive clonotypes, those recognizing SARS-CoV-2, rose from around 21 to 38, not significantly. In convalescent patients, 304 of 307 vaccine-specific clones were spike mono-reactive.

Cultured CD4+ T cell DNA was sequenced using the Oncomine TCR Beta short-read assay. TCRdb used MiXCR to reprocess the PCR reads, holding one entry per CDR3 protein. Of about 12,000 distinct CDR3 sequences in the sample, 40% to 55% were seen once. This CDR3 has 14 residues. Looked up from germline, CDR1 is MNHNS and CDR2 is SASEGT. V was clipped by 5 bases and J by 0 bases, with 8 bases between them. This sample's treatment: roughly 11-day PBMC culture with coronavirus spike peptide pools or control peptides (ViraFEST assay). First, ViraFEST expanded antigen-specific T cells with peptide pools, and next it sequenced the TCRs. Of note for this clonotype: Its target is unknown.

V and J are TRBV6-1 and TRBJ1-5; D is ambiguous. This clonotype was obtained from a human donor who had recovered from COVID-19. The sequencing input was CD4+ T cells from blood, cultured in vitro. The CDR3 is CASSQFNSNQPQHF. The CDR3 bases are TGTGCCAGCAGTCAATTTAATAGCAATCAGCCCCAGCATTTT.